The 3 T cell receptor beta chains listed next were all sequenced from one sample in a study of T cells after somatic rescue of genetic block. Here immunoSEQ multiplex PCR was the method, and the copy in TCRdb shows in-frame clones only, minus some. Among about 63,000 clones, about 90% were seen once, and the ten largest hold around 3%. The sample was peripheral blood mononuclear cells (PBMCs). The receptors come from a man in his forties.

The V call is TRBV29-1, the J call TRBJ1-4, with a tentative D call TRBD1 (5 bases). The V end lost 7 bases, the J end lost 0 bases, and 12 bases lay between the germline ends. The CDR3 contains 14 residues. CDR1 SQVTM and CDR2 ANQGSEA come from the germline V gene. The CDR3 region has the DNA TGCAGCGCACTCTTGGGGGCAACTAATGAAAAACTGTTTTTT. Protein sequence: CSALLGATNEKLFF.

The genes are TRBV9 and TRBJ2-3; D is undetermined. The germline V gene encodes CDR1 SGDLS and CDR2 YYNGEE. V was trimmed by 3 bases and J by 0 bases, leaving 8 bases between them. The CDR3 consists of 14 residues. CDR3 DNA: TGTGCCAGCAGCGAATCGTCTAGCACAGATACGCAGTATTTT. Its protein is CASSESSSTDTQYF.

The chain links TRBV7-3 to TRBJ2-2, with 9 bases lining up with TRBD1. The trim removed 5 bases at V and 7 bases at J, leaving 11 bases unmatched. The germline gives CDR1 SGHTA, CDR2 FQGTGA. The CDR3 has 16 residues. This CDR3 reads CASSRPKGQGSGELFF. In nucleotides, the CDR3 is TGTGCCAGCAGCCGACCCAAGGGACAGGGCAGCGGGGAGCTGTTTTTT. Full variable domain (missing parts from reference TRBV7-3 and TRBJ2-2): GAGVSQTPSNKVTEKGKYVELRCDPISGHTALYWYRQSLGQGPEFLIYFQGTGAADDSGLPNDRFFAVRPEGSVSTLKIQRTERGDSAVYLCASSRPKGQGSGELFFGEGSRLTVL.